This T cell receptor (beta chain) derives from a study of shared clonotypes between healthy human individuals. As originally analysed: Quality scores were absent from the junction-only immunoSEQ sequences, so filtering differed. The repertoire was sequenced with immunoSEQ multiplex PCR; TCRdb's copy has only in-frame clones and lacks some. V, J and clone size derive from that table, while D and trimming were established from the DNA sequence. The data hold about 1.1 million clones, with roughly 74% observed a single time. General study results and limits: A reduction in generation probabilities was seen for non-shared clonotypes relative to those shared by all four donors. Naive subsets tended to show greater estimated richness than memory subsets.

Nashville, Tennessee was home to all donors, who were Caucasian adults. Concerning this clone: Its antigen remains unidentified.

Germline lookup yields CDR1 SEHNR and CDR2 FQNEAQ (reference sequence). The CDR3 extends over 15 amino acids. V lost 1 base and J 1 base, leaving 8 bases between the germline ends. Sequencing input: memory CD4+ T cells from PBMCs. Subset here: CD45RA-negative fraction. This TCR derives from a man aged 18 to 30 in good health. Some clones in this sample may be carry-over from other donors' samples. The chain recombines TRBV7-9 with TRBJ1-3; D perhaps matches TRBD1 (5 bases). CDR3 in DNA: TGTGCCAGCAGCTTAGGGGGCATGTCTGGAAACACCATATATTTT. The encoded protein is CASSLGGMSGNTIYF.